This paragraph reports one TCR beta chain. Measured with immunoSEQ multiplex PCR; TCRdb has only the in-frame clones, and not every one. The table shows some 240,000 clones, with around 82% occurring only once. Unstimulated regulatory T cells (CD4+CD25+CD127-), CD4+CD25- non-regulatory cells, CD4 and CD8 cells were FACS-sorted from thawed PBMCs. Unmatched junction bases numbered 8, after V lost 6 bases and J lost 4 bases. Germline assignment: CDR1 MNHEY and CDR2 SVGAGI. CDR3 length: 15 residues. This entry belongs to a study of Tregs in tolerant kidney transplant recipients. The sequenced sample consisted of CD4+ T cells from blood. This clonotype was obtained from a human donor in good health. The V call is TRBV6-5, the J call TRBJ1-2; TRBD1 agrees at 10 bases. The chain's CDR3 is CASSDRTGGPYGYTF. For the CDR3, the DNA is TGTGCCAGCAGCGACCGGACAGGGGGGCCCTATGGCTACACCTTC.